These 5 T cell receptor beta chains came from one sample sequenced in a study of T cell repertoires in cytomegalovirus infection. In TCRdb, the reads were re-called with MiXCR into one record per CDR3 protein. The sample contains hundreds of thousands of distinct CDR3 sequences, more than 20% of which appear only once. The sequencing input was CD8+ T cells from PBMCs. These receptors were taken from a human donor in good health (CMV status not recorded). Some clones in this sample may be carry-over from other donors' samples.

In this sample, this clonotype turned up a few times. The J gene is TRBJ1-2, the V gene TRBV7-9, with D perhaps TRBD1 (6 bases). CDR3 length equals 16 residues. The V end lost 7 bases, the J end lost 0 bases, and 18 bases lay between the germline ends. Germline CDR1 reads SEHNR; CDR2 reads FQNEAQ (reference sequence). The CDR3 protein is CASTGESRGPNYGYTF. In nucleotides, the CDR3 is TGTGCCAGCACCGGCGAAAGCCGGGGGCCTAACTATGGCTACACCTTC.

This clonotype was found a few times. The chain recombines TRBV4-1 with TRBJ2-1, with D possibly being TRBD1 or TRBD2 (6 bases each). V was cut by 0 bases and J by 4 bases, with 16 bases left in between. The CDR3 extends over 17 amino acids. The germline V gene encodes CDR1 MGHRA and CDR2 YSYEKL. CDR3 nucleotides: TGCGCCAGCAGCCAAGATGAGGACCGGGGGCCTTACAATGAGCAGTTCTTC. Translation gives CASSQDEDRGPYNEQFF.

The genes are TRBV29-1 and TRBJ2-7; 9 bases are shared with TRBD1. Germline loops: CDR1 SQVTM, CDR2 ANQGSEA. This CDR3 comprises 14 residues. V was pared by 8 bases and J by 5 bases, with 13 bases of the junction left unmatched. The DNA of the CDR3 is TGCAGCACGTATCCGGGACAGGGTTCCGACGAGCAGTACGTC. Protein: CSTYPGQGSDEQYV.

The sample holds a few counts of this clonotype. The chain employs TRBV10-3 and TRBJ2-7; weak D call: TRBD1 (5 bases). CDR3 length: 16 amino acids. V lost 2 bases and J lost 6, with 20 bases in between. Germline V gene data show CDR1 as ENHRY and CDR2 as SYGVKD. CDR3 sequence reads: CAISEPDRGVWLEQYF. The CDR3 DNA reads TGTGCCATCAGTGAGCCTGACAGAGGTGTTTGGCTCGAGCAGTACTTC.

This chain joins TRBV20-1 and TRBJ1-5; no firm D call. Germline V CDR1 and CDR2: DFQATT, SNEGSKA (reference sequence). The CDR3 has 16 amino acids. V lost 2 bases to trimming and J lost 0 bases, with 14 bases between them. The CDR3, as DNA: TGCAGTGCTAGACTCCCCGACGAAGTTAGCAATCAGCCCCAGCATTTT. It is translated as CSARLPDEVSNQPQHF.